This TCR beta chain is from a study of OX40 agonist ivuxolimab in advanced cancers. The study in broad terms: Ivuxolimab, which targeted the costimulatory receptor OX40 (CD134), was an agonistic, fully human IgG2 monoclonal antibody. Intravenous ivuxolimab was administered to patients every 2 weeks at six dose levels: 0.01, 0.1, 0.3, 1.5, 3 and 10 mg/kg. Of the roughly 51 dose-escalation patients, hepatocellular carcinoma was present in around 20, melanoma in around 15, renal cell carcinoma in 9 and head and neck cancer in 9. In the dose-escalation cohort, roughly 80% of patients were male, and the mean age was around 60 years, with a range of roughly 20 to 85. Prior anti-PD-1, anti-PD-L1 or anti-CTLA-4 therapy was permitted, and 40% of dose-escalation patients had received checkpoint inhibitors. Partial responses occurred in three dose-escalation patients: two with cutaneous melanoma and one with hepatocellular carcinoma. Peripheral TCRbeta sequencing was intended to test whether TCR sequence diversity was altered and clonal T-cell expansion was caused by ivuxolimab. The paper describes the monotherapy dose-escalation part (N ≈ 51 patients) of the phase I trial of ivuxolimab.

Overall results and qualifications from the work: In the 0.1-3.0 mg/kg groups, partial responders were among the patients with the lowest normalized peripheral clonal expansion, particularly in CD8+ T cells. Low levels of normalized T-cell clonal expansion were also shown by some nonresponding patients. The antigen specificity of the clonally expanded peripheral T cells was not determined. Clonal expansion of both CD4+ and CD8+ blood T cells was observed from baseline to week 6 at doses 0.1 to 3.0 mg/kg. After ivuxolimab, more expanded clones were found on average in CD8+ T cells than in CD4+ T cells.

Patients with a history of autoimmune disease or receiving systemic immunosuppression were excluded from the trial. In every dose cohort, peripheral blood was drawn for TCR sequencing at baseline, cycle 4 day 1, and cycle 7 day 1. Samples were obtained from an open-label, multicenter, first-in-human phase I dose-escalation trial of ivuxolimab. Adults with locally advanced or metastatic melanoma, renal cell carcinoma, hepatocellular carcinoma or head and neck squamous cell carcinoma were enrolled in the trial. Before TCR sequencing, CD4+ T cells and CD8+ T cells from peripheral blood were sorted into separate populations. With regard to this clone: Its cognate antigen has yet to be identified. The input lacks base qualities; no much larger clone sits a single base away.

The V end gives up 2 bases and the J end 1 base, leaving 4 bases in the junction not matched to a gene. According to the germline V gene, CDR1 reads SGHRS and CDR2 reads YFSETQ. The CDR3 spans 16 residues, from the cysteine through the phenylalanine. Only the CDR3 region is kept as DNA, spanning 48 bases read in frame from base 1. For sequencing of the TCRbeta CDR3 region, genomic DNA was extracted from the sorted cells. The immunoSEQ Assay was used to sequence the TCRbeta CDR3 regions. TCRdb limited this immuneACCESS table to in-frame rearrangements with V and J called. A share of clones is missing; checked studies link under half to unresolved V genes, and the rest is unexplained. For this sample the table gives about 70,000 clones, of which 92% were detected only once. The top ten clonotypes cover under 10% of the sample.

This receptor was obtained from an adult with an advanced solid tumor such as melanoma, head and neck, liver or kidney cancer. The chain links TRBV5-1 with TRBJ2-3, with 10 bases aligning to TRBD2. This specimen consisted of CD4+ or CD8+ T cells sorted from blood, obtained in a trial of the OX40 agonist ivuxolimab. The CDR3 corresponds to CASSFYGTSGTDTQYF. The DNA reads as follows: TGCGCCAGCAGCTTCTACGGGACTAGCGGCACAGATACGCAGTATTTT.